The rows below give T cell receptor beta chains drawn from one sample of a study of cytomegalovirus exposure and HLA in healthy donors. The assay was immunoSEQ multiplex PCR, and TCRdb's table has in-frame clones only and misses some. Of some 240,000 clones in the sample, roughly 84% were seen once. Material for sequencing was PBMCs. The receptors were gathered from a woman aged 18-29 years in good health and CMV-seropositive. Each CDR3 is given with its conserved first and last residue. The order of the fields is clone size, J gene, V gene, D gene, CDR3 protein, CDR3 DNA. A D gene is named only where the DNA matches it firmly. Size is omitted from some rows. Given values are once, few, many or a class for expanded clones.

clone_size: once; j_call: TRBJ2-2; v_call: TRBV28; d_call: TRBD1; cdr3_aa: CASSPRDREAGELFF; cdr3_nt: TGTGCCAGCAGCCCCCGGGACAGGGAAGCCGGGGAGCTGTTTTTT
clone_size: .; j_call: TRBJ2-7; v_call: TRBV28; d_call: .; cdr3_aa: CASSSTGLGGYEQYF; cdr3_nt: TGTGCCAGCAGTTCAACCGGGCTTGGGGGGTACGAGCAGTACTTC
clone_size: .; j_call: TRBJ1-5; v_call: TRBV6-1; d_call: TRBD1; cdr3_aa: CASSEQGGGGNQPQHF; cdr3_nt: TGTGCCAGCAGTGAACAGGGGGGCGGAGGCAATCAGCCCCAGCATTTT
clone_size: once; j_call: TRBJ1-2; v_call: TRBV5-1; d_call: .; cdr3_aa: CASGKWTVDYGYTF; cdr3_nt: TGCGCCAGTGGAAAATGGACAGTCGACTATGGCTACACCTTC
clone_size: .; j_call: TRBJ2-7; v_call: TRBV2; d_call: TRBD1; cdr3_aa: CASSSRGPTDEQYF; cdr3_nt: TGTGCCAGCAGTTCCAGGGGGCCCACCGACGAGCAGTACTTC
clone_size: .; j_call: TRBJ2-7; v_call: TRBV2; d_call: .; cdr3_aa: CASSGPARLTLSYEQYF; cdr3_nt: TGTGCCAGCAGTGGCCCGGCGAGACTAACACTCTCCTACGAGCAGTACTTC
clone_size: .; j_call: TRBJ2-5; v_call: TRBV15; d_call: .; cdr3_aa: CATSREGDNAVTQYF; cdr3_nt: TGTGCCACCAGCAGAGAAGGGGACAATGCGGTTACCCAGTACTTC
clone_size: .; j_call: TRBJ2-2; v_call: TRBV6-1; d_call: .; cdr3_aa: CATLDHDINTGELFF; cdr3_nt: TGTGCCACCCTAGACCACGATATAAACACCGGGGAGCTGTTTTTT
clone_size: .; j_call: TRBJ2-7; v_call: TRBV20-1; d_call: .; cdr3_aa: CSARDSWEQYF; cdr3_nt: TGCAGTGCTAGAGATAGTTGGGAGCAGTACTTC
clone_size: .; j_call: TRBJ1-5; v_call: TRBV9; d_call: TRBD1; cdr3_aa: CASSVGQGGQPQHF; cdr3_nt: TGTGCCAGCAGCGTAGGACAGGGAGGACAGCCCCAGCATTTT
clone_size: once; j_call: TRBJ2-7; v_call: TRBV28; d_call: TRBD1; cdr3_aa: CACRLDRGSPYEQYF; cdr3_nt: TGTGCCTGCCGGTTGGACAGGGGGAGCCCCTACGAGCAGTACTTC
clone_size: .; j_call: TRBJ1-1; v_call: TRBV28; d_call: TRBD1; cdr3_aa: CASSFDRENTEAFF; cdr3_nt: TGTGCCAGCAGTTTCGACAGGGAGAACACTGAAGCTTTCTTT
clone_size: .; j_call: TRBJ2-1; v_call: TRBV6-5; d_call: TRBD2; cdr3_aa: CASNSGTSYNEQFF; cdr3_nt: TGTGCCAGCAATAGCGGGACTTCCTACAATGAGCAGTTCTTC
clone_size: .; j_call: TRBJ2-3; v_call: TRBV29-1; d_call: .; cdr3_aa: CSVPRRPGQTDTQYF; cdr3_nt: TGCAGCGTTCCCCGCAGGCCAGGGCAGACAGATACGCAGTATTTT
clone_size: .; j_call: TRBJ2-3; v_call: TRBV27; d_call: .; cdr3_aa: CASSLNSLRPDTQYF; cdr3_nt: TGTGCCAGCAGTTTGAACAGCCTTAGACCAGATACGCAGTATTTT
clone_size: .; j_call: TRBJ2-1; v_call: TRBV29-1; d_call: .; cdr3_aa: CSAGGRAAYNEQFF; cdr3_nt: TGCAGCGCCGGTGGGCGGGCTGCGTACAATGAGCAGTTCTTC
clone_size: .; j_call: TRBJ1-4; v_call: TRBV25-1; d_call: .; cdr3_aa: CASSESLRGLGEKLFF; cdr3_nt: TGTGCCAGCAGTGAATCCCTGCGGGGACTCGGAGAAAAACTGTTTTTT
clone_size: .; j_call: TRBJ2-7; v_call: TRBV6-1; d_call: .; cdr3_aa: CASSEARQPIPYEQYF; cdr3_nt: TGTGCCAGCAGTGAAGCGCGGCAGCCTATCCCCTACGAGCAGTACTTC
clone_size: once; j_call: TRBJ2-7; v_call: TRBV4-1; d_call: TRBD2; cdr3_aa: CASSQGSGGPSYEQYF; cdr3_nt: TGCGCCAGCAGCCAAGGATCGGGAGGGCCATCCTACGAGCAGTACTTC
clone_size: .; j_call: TRBJ1-2; v_call: TRBV9; d_call: .; cdr3_aa: CASSPPDSYGYTF; cdr3_nt: TGTGCCAGCAGCCCCCCGGACAGTTATGGCTACACCTTC
clone_size: once; j_call: TRBJ2-7; v_call: TRBV7-2; d_call: TRBD1; cdr3_aa: CASSLAAGQGYEQYF; cdr3_nt: TGTGCCAGCAGCTTAGCGGCGGGACAGGGCTACGAGCAGTACTTC
clone_size: .; j_call: TRBJ1-4; v_call: TRBV9; d_call: .; cdr3_aa: CASSLTGGTKEKLFF; cdr3_nt: TGTGCCAGCAGCCTGACCGGGGGGACCAAGGAAAAACTGTTTTTT
clone_size: .; j_call: TRBJ2-1; v_call: TRBV18; d_call: TRBD2; cdr3_aa: CASSPPGAGAHNEQFF; cdr3_nt: TGTGCCAGCTCACCGCCGGGAGCGGGGGCTCACAATGAGCAGTTCTTC
clone_size: .; j_call: TRBJ1-2; v_call: TRBV29-1; d_call: TRBD1; cdr3_aa: CSDKGQGQGYTF; cdr3_nt: TGCAGCGACAAGGGACAGGGACAGGGCTACACCTTC
clone_size: .; j_call: TRBJ1-5; v_call: TRBV7-9; d_call: .; cdr3_aa: CASSSSGRNQPQHF; cdr3_nt: TGTGCCAGCAGCTCTTCGGGTCGCAATCAGCCCCAGCATTTT
clone_size: .; j_call: TRBJ2-2; v_call: TRBV27; d_call: .; cdr3_aa: CASSSPSNTGELFF; cdr3_nt: TGTGCCAGCAGTTCCCCATCGAACACCGGGGAGCTGTTTTTT
clone_size: .; j_call: TRBJ2-7; v_call: TRBV29-1; d_call: .; cdr3_aa: CSVEDLAGYEQYF; cdr3_nt: TGCAGCGTTGAAGATCTGGCAGGCTACGAGCAGTACTTC
clone_size: many; j_call: TRBJ1-2; v_call: TRBV30; d_call: .; cdr3_aa: CAWSTERAGYTF; cdr3_nt: TGTGCCTGGAGTACTGAAAGAGCAGGCTACACCTTC
clone_size: .; j_call: TRBJ2-1; v_call: TRBV6-1; d_call: .; cdr3_aa: CASSVYNEQFF; cdr3_nt: TGTGCCAGCAGTGTATACAATGAGCAGTTCTTC
clone_size: .; j_call: TRBJ2-5; v_call: TRBV7-3; d_call: TRBD1; cdr3_aa: CASSLLTGETQYF; cdr3_nt: TGTGCCAGCAGCTTATTGACAGGGGAGACCCAGTACTTC
clone_size: .; j_call: TRBJ1-2; v_call: TRBV4-1; d_call: TRBD1; cdr3_aa: CASSQLDRGKAGYTF; cdr3_nt: TGCGCCAGCAGCCAACTGGACAGGGGCAAGGCTGGCTACACCTTC
clone_size: .; j_call: TRBJ2-5; v_call: TRBV9; d_call: TRBD2; cdr3_aa: CASSISAGPQETQYF; cdr3_nt: TGTGCCAGCAGCATATCAGCGGGACCCCAAGAGACCCAGTACTTC
clone_size: .; j_call: TRBJ2-1; v_call: TRBV15; d_call: TRBD2; cdr3_aa: CATSRGLAAYNEQFF; cdr3_nt: TGTGCCACCAGCAGAGGACTAGCGGCCTACAATGAGCAGTTCTTC
clone_size: .; j_call: TRBJ1-1; v_call: TRBV15; d_call: TRBD1; cdr3_aa: CATSPRQGARTEAFF; cdr3_nt: TGTGCCACCAGCCCTCGACAGGGGGCGCGTACTGAAGCTTTCTTT
clone_size: .; j_call: TRBJ2-1; v_call: TRBV9; d_call: .; cdr3_aa: CASSGVAAYNEQFF; cdr3_nt: TGTGCCAGCAGCGGGGTAGCGGCTTACAATGAGCAGTTCTTC
clone_size: .; j_call: TRBJ2-3; v_call: TRBV4-1; d_call: TRBD2; cdr3_aa: CASSQGSTSGITDTQYF; cdr3_nt: TGCGCCAGCAGCCAAGGATCGACTAGCGGGATTACAGATACGCAGTATTTT
clone_size: .; j_call: TRBJ2-3; v_call: TRBV7-8; d_call: TRBD2; cdr3_aa: CATVFSGPTMWDTQYF; cdr3_nt: TGTGCCACCGTTTTTAGCGGGCCTACCATGTGGGATACGCAGTATTTT
clone_size: .; j_call: TRBJ1-3; v_call: TRBV28; d_call: TRBD1; cdr3_aa: CASSFNRGSGNTIYF; cdr3_nt: TGTGCCAGCAGTTTTAACAGGGGCTCTGGAAACACCATATATTTT
clone_size: .; j_call: TRBJ1-1; v_call: TRBV7-9; d_call: .; cdr3_aa: CASSYGPTEAFF; cdr3_nt: TGTGCCAGCAGCTATGGCCCGACTGAAGCTTTCTTT
clone_size: few; j_call: TRBJ2-7; v_call: TRBV7-8; d_call: .; cdr3_aa: CASSPSNYEQYF; cdr3_nt: TGTGCCAGCAGTCCATCCAACTACGAGCAGTACTTC
clone_size: .; j_call: TRBJ1-2; v_call: TRBV5-1; d_call: TRBD1; cdr3_aa: CASSFGGRGTADYGYTF; cdr3_nt: TGCGCCAGCAGCTTTGGGGGACGAGGGACAGCTGACTATGGCTACACCTTC
clone_size: .; j_call: TRBJ2-5; v_call: TRBV19; d_call: TRBD2; cdr3_aa: CATAWASGQETQYF; cdr3_nt: TGTGCCACCGCTTGGGCTAGCGGCCAAGAGACCCAGTACTTC
clone_size: .; j_call: TRBJ1-5; v_call: TRBV18; d_call: TRBD1; cdr3_aa: CASSRGTGDGNQPQHF; cdr3_nt: TGTGCCAGCTCACGCGGGACAGGGGATGGCAATCAGCCCCAGCATTTT
clone_size: .; j_call: TRBJ1-5; v_call: TRBV18; d_call: .; cdr3_aa: CASSPAGMGRNQPQHF; cdr3_nt: TGTGCCAGCTCACCGGCGGGTATGGGTCGCAATCAGCCCCAGCATTTT
clone_size: .; j_call: TRBJ2-1; v_call: TRBV6-1; d_call: TRBD1; cdr3_aa: CASSPTGAEQFF; cdr3_nt: TGTGCCAGCAGTCCGACAGGGGCTGAGCAGTTCTTC
clone_size: .; j_call: TRBJ1-1; v_call: TRBV9; d_call: .; cdr3_aa: CASGAGGSNTEAFF; cdr3_nt: TGTGCCAGCGGGGCGGGGGGATCGAACACTGAAGCTTTCTTT
clone_size: .; j_call: TRBJ2-7; v_call: TRBV6-5; d_call: TRBD1; cdr3_aa: CASSYSYRGGYEQYF; cdr3_nt: TGTGCCAGCAGTTACTCCTACAGGGGTGGCTACGAGCAGTACTTC